A selection of T cell receptor beta chains follows, all from one sample in a study of cytotoxic CD8 clonotypes in ibrutinib-treated CLL. Assay: immunoSEQ multiplex PCR; the TCRdb copy retains only in-frame clones and omits some. The sample lists 7,500 to 9,500 clones, 70% to 75% seen once, with 38% in the top ten. The sample in question was PBMCs, obtained before ibrutinib treatment. Source of these receptors: a human donor with chronic lymphocytic leukemia. Both conserved end residues are part of each CDR3. Each record gives: D gene, CDR3 length, V gene, J gene, clone size, CDR3 DNA, CDR3 protein. The D gene is left open where the match is weak. The listing skips clone size in some rows; elsewhere it reads once, few, many or a size class.

d_gene: TRBD2
len: 16
v_gene: TRBV7-3
j_gene: TRBJ2-7
abundance: NA
CDR3nt: TGTGCCAGCAGCCCCGGGACTAGCGGGAGTGGCTACGAGCAGTACTTC
CDR3aa: CASSPGTSGSGYEQYF

d_gene: NA
len: 14
v_gene: TRBV11-3
j_gene: TRBJ2-1
abundance: NA
CDR3nt: TGTGCCAGCAGCCTGAGCCACGCTTACAATGAGCAGTTCTTC
CDR3aa: CASSLSHAYNEQFF

d_gene: TRBD1
len: 13
v_gene: TRBV29-1
j_gene: TRBJ1-1
abundance: NA
CDR3nt: TGCAGCGGATGGGACAGCCTGAACACTGAAGCTTTCTTT
CDR3aa: CSGWDSLNTEAFF

d_gene: TRBD2
len: 14
v_gene: TRBV19
j_gene: TRBJ2-7
abundance: NA
CDR3nt: TGTGCCAGCAGGACTAGCGGGAATTCCTACGAGCAGTACTTC
CDR3aa: CASRTSGNSYEQYF

d_gene: NA
len: 14
v_gene: TRBV2
j_gene: TRBJ2-6
abundance: once
CDR3nt: TGTGCCAGCAGCGGGAGTTCTGGGGCCAACGTCCTGACTTTC
CDR3aa: CASSGSSGANVLTF

d_gene: NA
len: 15
v_gene: TRBV18
j_gene: TRBJ1-1
abundance: NA
CDR3nt: TGTGCCAGCTCACCAGGGGCACCAGGCAACACTGAAGCTTTCTTT
CDR3aa: CASSPGAPGNTEAFF

d_gene: NA
len: 15
v_gene: TRBV2
j_gene: TRBJ1-5
abundance: NA
CDR3nt: TGTGCCAGCAGGGATAGACCTGGGGCAAATCAGCCCCAGCATTTT
CDR3aa: CASRDRPGANQPQHF

d_gene: TRBD1
len: 16
v_gene: TRBV5-6
j_gene: TRBJ1-2
abundance: NA
CDR3nt: TGTGCCAGCAGCTCGACGGACAGGGACGTAAACTATGGCTACACCTTC
CDR3aa: CASSSTDRDVNYGYTF

d_gene: TRBD1
len: 14
v_gene: TRBV19
j_gene: TRBJ1-1
abundance: NA
CDR3nt: TGTGCCAGTATTTCCGGGACAGCGAACACTGAAGCTTTCTTT
CDR3aa: CASISGTANTEAFF

d_gene: NA
len: 12
v_gene: TRBV29-1
j_gene: TRBJ2-7
abundance: large
CDR3nt: TGCAGCGTTGAAGACAGTGCCTACGAGCAGTACTTC
CDR3aa: CSVEDSAYEQYF

d_gene: TRBD1
len: 14
v_gene: TRBV6-1
j_gene: TRBJ2-7
abundance: NA
CDR3nt: TGTGCCACCACCGGGACAGGGGCGCCCTACGAGCAGTACTTC
CDR3aa: CATTGTGAPYEQYF

d_gene: TRBD1
len: 15
v_gene: TRBV2
j_gene: TRBJ2-7
abundance: large
CDR3nt: TGTGCCAGCAGGTCGGGACAGGGGGCGCTCCACGAGCAGTACTTC
CDR3aa: CASRSGQGALHEQYF

d_gene: NA
len: 13
v_gene: TRBV18
j_gene: TRBJ2-1
abundance: NA
CDR3nt: TGTGCCAGCTCACGGGAGACCTACAATGAGCAGTTCTTC
CDR3aa: CASSRETYNEQFF

d_gene: NA
len: 13
v_gene: TRBV7-8
j_gene: TRBJ2-5
abundance: NA
CDR3nt: TGTGCCAGCAGCTTAGCCGAGCAGCAGACCCAGTACTTC
CDR3aa: CASSLAEQQTQYF

d_gene: NA
len: 14
v_gene: TRBV9
j_gene: TRBJ2-1
abundance: once
CDR3nt: TGTGCCAGCAGCGTAGTCGGCAGCGTAAATGAGCAGTTCTTC
CDR3aa: CASSVVGSVNEQFF

d_gene: NA
len: 13
v_gene: TRBV9
j_gene: TRBJ2-7
abundance: NA
CDR3nt: TGTGCCAGCAGCGTATGGGGCGCGGGCGAGCAGTACTTC
CDR3aa: CASSVWGAGEQYF

d_gene: NA
len: 13
v_gene: TRBV2
j_gene: TRBJ1-5
abundance: NA
CDR3nt: TGTGCCAGCATGAGAGATAGCAATCAGCCCCAGCATTTT
CDR3aa: CASMRDSNQPQHF

d_gene: NA
len: 14
v_gene: TRBV18
j_gene: TRBJ1-2
abundance: NA
CDR3nt: TGTGCCAGCCCTCCCCGGCCAGGGATCTATGGCTACACCTTC
CDR3aa: CASPPRPGIYGYTF

d_gene: NA
len: 15
v_gene: TRBV5-5
j_gene: TRBJ2-7
abundance: NA
CDR3nt: TGTGCCAGCAGCTTGTTGCTGGGGGCGGCCTACGAGCAGTACTTC
CDR3aa: CASSLLLGAAYEQYF

d_gene: TRBD2
len: 17
v_gene: TRBV11-2
j_gene: TRBJ2-2
abundance: NA
CDR3nt: TGTGCCAGCAGCTTAAGGACTAGCGGGAGTGGCACCGGGGAGCTGTTTTTT
CDR3aa: CASSLRTSGSGTGELFF

d_gene: TRBD2
len: 17
v_gene: TRBV19
j_gene: TRBJ2-1
abundance: NA
CDR3nt: TGTGCCAGTAGTACAACCGGCGGACTAGCGGGACATACTGAGCAGTTCTTC
CDR3aa: CASSTTGGLAGHTEQFF

d_gene: NA
len: 18
v_gene: TRBV4-2
j_gene: TRBJ2-6
abundance: NA
CDR3nt: TGTGCCAGCAGCCAAGAAGGGTTCCAGGGAACTGGGGCCAACGTCCTGACTTTC
CDR3aa: CASSQEGFQGTGANVLTF

d_gene: NA
len: 12
v_gene: TRBV28
j_gene: TRBJ1-2
abundance: NA
CDR3nt: TGTGCCAGCAGTTCCAGGGTTTCTGGCTACACCTTC
CDR3aa: CASSSRVSGYTF

d_gene: TRBD2
len: 14
v_gene: TRBV28
j_gene: TRBJ2-7
abundance: NA
CDR3nt: TGTGCCAGCACCACCGCGCTAGCGGTGGGGGAGCAGTACTTC
CDR3aa: CASTTALAVGEQYF

d_gene: TRBD1
len: 13
v_gene: TRBV9
j_gene: TRBJ1-1
abundance: NA
CDR3nt: TGTGCCAGCAGCGTAGGGGACAGGGCTGAAGCTTTCTTT
CDR3aa: CASSVGDRAEAFF

d_gene: TRBD2
len: 14
v_gene: TRBV30
j_gene: TRBJ2-2
abundance: NA
CDR3nt: TGTGCCTGGGGGACTAGCGGGGGCACCGGGGAGCTGTTTTTT
CDR3aa: CAWGTSGGTGELFF

d_gene: NA
len: 13
v_gene: TRBV19
j_gene: TRBJ1-4
abundance: NA
CDR3nt: TGTGCCAGTACCGGCGGGGGCGGGGAAAAACTGTTTTTT
CDR3aa: CASTGGGGEKLFF

d_gene: TRBD1
len: 18
v_gene: TRBV5-1
j_gene: TRBJ2-3
abundance: NA
CDR3nt: TGCGCCAGCAGCTTGCAGTTGGGACAGGGGGCGGGCACAGATACGCAGTATTTT
CDR3aa: CASSLQLGQGAGTDTQYF

d_gene: NA
len: 16
v_gene: TRBV2
j_gene: TRBJ2-7
abundance: few
CDR3nt: TGTGCCAGCAGTTTATTCATCGGGGGCATGTCCTACGAGCAGTACTTC
CDR3aa: CASSLFIGGMSYEQYF

d_gene: TRBD1
len: 15
v_gene: TRBV19
j_gene: TRBJ1-1
abundance: NA
CDR3nt: TGTGCCAGTAGTCTTCCGGGACAGGGGAACACTGAAGCTTTCTTT
CDR3aa: CASSLPGQGNTEAFF

d_gene: TRBD2
len: 13
v_gene: TRBV11-1
j_gene: TRBJ2-5
abundance: NA
CDR3nt: TGTGCCAGCAGCTTCCCGGGGGGAGAGACCCAGTACTTC
CDR3aa: CASSFPGGETQYF

d_gene: TRBD2
len: 16
v_gene: TRBV9
j_gene: TRBJ2-3
abundance: NA
CDR3nt: TGTGCCAGCAGCGCCTCACTAGCGGAGCCGGGAGATACGCAGTATTTT
CDR3aa: CASSASLAEPGDTQYF

d_gene: NA
len: 11
v_gene: TRBV27
j_gene: TRBJ2-1
abundance: NA
CDR3nt: TGTGCCAGCAGCCTACTGGAGGAGCAGTTCTTC
CDR3aa: CASSLLEEQFF